This T cell receptor beta chain was recovered during a study of blood T cell repertoires in COVID-19. Across the whole study: Researchers got acute and convalescent COVID-19 samples from the United States, Italy and Spain. The analysed material was cDNA or gDNA that came from T cells, B-cell-depleted T cells, or PBMCs.

The data were produced by immunoSEQ multiplex PCR, yet TCRdb's version contains in-frame clones alone and is incomplete. The repertoire holds under 250,000 clones, with roughly 89% as singletons. CDR3 length: 14 residues. V lost 3 bases, J lost 0 bases, and 5 bases lay in between. The V gene's germline CDR1 is LGHNA and CDR2 YNFKEQ. V usage is TRBV4-2 and J usage is TRBJ2-2; D remains ambiguous. The clonotype comes from a woman between 40 and 50 years old who had recovered from COVID-19. Sequenced material: peripheral blood. In nucleotides, the CDR3 is TGTGCCAGCAGCCAGTTAACGAACACCGGGGAGCTGTTTTTT. It specifies CASSQLTNTGELFF.